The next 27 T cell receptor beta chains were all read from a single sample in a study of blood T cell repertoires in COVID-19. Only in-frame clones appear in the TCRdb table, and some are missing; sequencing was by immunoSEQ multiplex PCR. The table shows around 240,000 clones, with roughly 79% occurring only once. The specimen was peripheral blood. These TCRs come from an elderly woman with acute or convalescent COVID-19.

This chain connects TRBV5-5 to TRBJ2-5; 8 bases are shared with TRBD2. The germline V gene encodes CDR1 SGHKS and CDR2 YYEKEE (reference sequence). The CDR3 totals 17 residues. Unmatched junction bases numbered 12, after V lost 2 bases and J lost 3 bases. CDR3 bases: TGTGCCAGCAGCTTTTTGGTGACGAGCGGGGGAGAAGAGACCCAGTACTTC. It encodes CASSFLVTSGGEETQYF.

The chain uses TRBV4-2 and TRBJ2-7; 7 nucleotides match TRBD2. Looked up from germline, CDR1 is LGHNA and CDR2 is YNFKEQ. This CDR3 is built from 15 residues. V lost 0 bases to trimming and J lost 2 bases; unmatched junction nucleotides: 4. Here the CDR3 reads CASSQDLGGAYEQYF. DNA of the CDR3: TGTGCCAGCAGCCAAGATTTGGGGGGGGCCTACGAGCAGTACTTC.

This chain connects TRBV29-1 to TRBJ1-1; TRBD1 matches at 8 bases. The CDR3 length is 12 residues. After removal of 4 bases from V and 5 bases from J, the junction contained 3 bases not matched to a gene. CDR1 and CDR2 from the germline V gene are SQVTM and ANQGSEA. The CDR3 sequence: CSVVTGETEAFF. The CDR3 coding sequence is TGCAGCGTTGTGACAGGGGAAACTGAAGCTTTCTTT.

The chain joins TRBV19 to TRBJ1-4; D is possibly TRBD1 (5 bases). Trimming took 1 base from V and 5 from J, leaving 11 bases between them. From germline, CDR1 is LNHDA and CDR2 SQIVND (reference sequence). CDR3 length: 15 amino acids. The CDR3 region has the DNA TGTGCCAGTAGTATAGGCGGGACGGGGAATGAAAAACTGTTTTTT. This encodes CASSIGGTGNEKLFF.

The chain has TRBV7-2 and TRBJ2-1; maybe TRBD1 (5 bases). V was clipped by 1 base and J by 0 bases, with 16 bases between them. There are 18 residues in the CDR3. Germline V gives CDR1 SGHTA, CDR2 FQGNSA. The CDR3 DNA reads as TGTGCCAGCAGCTTAGGTAGGGGTGCCGGGCGCTCCTACAATGAGCAGTTCTTC. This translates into CASSLGRGAGRSYNEQFF.

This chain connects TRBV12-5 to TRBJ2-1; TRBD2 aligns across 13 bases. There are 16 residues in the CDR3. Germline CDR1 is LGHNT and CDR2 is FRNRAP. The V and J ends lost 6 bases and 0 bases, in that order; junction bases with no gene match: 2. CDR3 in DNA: TGTGCTAGTGGGGGACTAGCGGGGAGCTCCTACAATGAGCAGTTCTTC. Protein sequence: CASGGLAGSSYNEQFF.

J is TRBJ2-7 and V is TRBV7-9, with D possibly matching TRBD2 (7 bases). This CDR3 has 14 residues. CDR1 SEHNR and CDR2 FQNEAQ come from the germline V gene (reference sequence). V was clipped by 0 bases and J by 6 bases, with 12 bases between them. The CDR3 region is CASSLAGGGAEQYF. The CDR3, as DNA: TGTGCCAGCAGCTTAGCAGGAGGGGGGGCCGAGCAGTACTTC.

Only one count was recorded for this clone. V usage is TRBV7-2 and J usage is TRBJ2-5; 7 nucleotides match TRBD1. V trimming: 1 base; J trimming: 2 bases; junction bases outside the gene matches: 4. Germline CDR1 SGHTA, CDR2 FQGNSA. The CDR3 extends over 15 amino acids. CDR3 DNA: TGTGCCAGCAGCTTAGGTCCAGGGGGTCAAGAGACCCAGTACTTC. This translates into CASSLGPGGQETQYF.

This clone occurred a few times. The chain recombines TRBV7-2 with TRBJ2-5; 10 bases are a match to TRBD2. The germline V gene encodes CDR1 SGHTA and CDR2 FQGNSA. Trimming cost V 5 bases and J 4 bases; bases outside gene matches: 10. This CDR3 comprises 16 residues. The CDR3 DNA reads TGTGCCAGCAGCCGGAGCGGGGGGGCTAGAATAGAGACCCAGTACTTC. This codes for CASSRSGGARIETQYF.

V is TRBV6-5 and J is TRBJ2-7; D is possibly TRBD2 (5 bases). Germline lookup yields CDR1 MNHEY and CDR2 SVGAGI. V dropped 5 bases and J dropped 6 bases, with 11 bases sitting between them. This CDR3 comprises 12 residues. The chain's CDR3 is CASSKDSREQYF. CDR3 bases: TGTGCCAGCAGTAAGGACTCTCGCGAGCAGTACTTC.

The CDR3 is CASSRKAVNEQFF. DNA of the CDR3: TGTGCCAGCAGCCGTAAGGCGGTTAATGAGCAGTTCTTC. This chain connects TRBV5-4 to TRBJ2-1; no clear D gene. This CDR3 is built from 13 residues. The V end was cut by 4 bases, the J end by 7 bases, with 12 bases between. Germline CDR1 SGHNT, CDR2 YYREEE (reference sequence). Using reference TRBV5-4 and TRBJ2-1 for the parts outside the CDR3, the full variable domain is ETGVTQSPTHLIKTRGQQVTLRCSSQSGHNTVSWYQQALGQGPQFIFQYYREEENGRGNFPPRFSGLQFPNYSSELNVNALELDDSALYLCASSRKAVNEQFFGPGTRLTVL.

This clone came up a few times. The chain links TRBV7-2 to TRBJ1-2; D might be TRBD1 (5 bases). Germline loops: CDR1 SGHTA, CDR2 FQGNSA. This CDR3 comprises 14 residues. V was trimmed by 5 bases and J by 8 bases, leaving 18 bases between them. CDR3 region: CASSRDGGLEGYTF. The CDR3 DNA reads TGTGCCAGCAGCCGGGACGGGGGTCTGGAGGGCTACACCTTC.

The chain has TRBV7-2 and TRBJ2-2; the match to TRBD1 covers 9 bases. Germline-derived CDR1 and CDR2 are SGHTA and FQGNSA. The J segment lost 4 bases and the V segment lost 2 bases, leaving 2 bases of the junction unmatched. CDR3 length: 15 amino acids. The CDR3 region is CASSLRTGATGELFF. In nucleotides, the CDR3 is TGTGCCAGCAGCTTAAGGACAGGGGCCACCGGGGAGCTGTTTTTT.

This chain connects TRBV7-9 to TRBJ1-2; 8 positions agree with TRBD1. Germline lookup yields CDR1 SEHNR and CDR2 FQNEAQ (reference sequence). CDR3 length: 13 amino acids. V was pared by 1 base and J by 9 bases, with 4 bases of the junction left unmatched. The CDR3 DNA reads TGTGCCAGCAGCTTAGTGGACAGGGAACGCTACACCTTC. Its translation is CASSLVDRERYTF.

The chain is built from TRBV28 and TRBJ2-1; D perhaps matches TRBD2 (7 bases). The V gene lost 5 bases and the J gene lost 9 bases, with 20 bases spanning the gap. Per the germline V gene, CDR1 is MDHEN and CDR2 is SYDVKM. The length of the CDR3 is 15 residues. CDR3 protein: CASSPSLGGGVEQFF. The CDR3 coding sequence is TGTGCCAGCAGTCCATCTCTAGGGGGGGGAGTTGAGCAGTTCTTC.

CDR3 DNA: TGTGCCAGCAGCCCAGAAGGACCACGGAGGACAGATACGCAGTATTTT. Amino acids: CASSPEGPRRTDTQYF. This chain connects TRBV7-2 to TRBJ2-3, with D possibly TRBD2 on 5 matching bases. Germline lookup yields CDR1 SGHTA and CDR2 FQGNSA. This CDR3 region has 16 residues. Trimming pared 5 bases from V and 3 bases from J, leaving 18 bases between. Drawing the rest from reference TRBV7-2 and TRBJ2-3, the complete variable domain is GAGVSQSPSNKVTEKGKDVELRCDPISGHTALYWYRQSLGQGLEFLIYFQGNSAPDKSGLPSDRFSAERTGGSVSTLTIQRTQQEDSAVYLCASSPEGPRRTDTQYFGPGTRLTVL.

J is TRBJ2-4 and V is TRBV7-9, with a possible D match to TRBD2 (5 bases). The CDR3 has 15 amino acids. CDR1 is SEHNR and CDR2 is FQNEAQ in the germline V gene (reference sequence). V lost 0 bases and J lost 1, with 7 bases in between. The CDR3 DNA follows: TGTGCCAGCAGCTTAGCAGAGCGGGCCAAAAACATTCAGTACTTC. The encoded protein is CASSLAERAKNIQYF.

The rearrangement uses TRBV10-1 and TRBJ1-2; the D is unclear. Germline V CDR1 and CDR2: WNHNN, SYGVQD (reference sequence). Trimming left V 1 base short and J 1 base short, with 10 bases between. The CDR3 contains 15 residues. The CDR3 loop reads CASSELRHCNYGYTF. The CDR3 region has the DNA TGCGCCAGCAGTGAGTTAAGACATTGTAACTATGGCTACACCTTC.

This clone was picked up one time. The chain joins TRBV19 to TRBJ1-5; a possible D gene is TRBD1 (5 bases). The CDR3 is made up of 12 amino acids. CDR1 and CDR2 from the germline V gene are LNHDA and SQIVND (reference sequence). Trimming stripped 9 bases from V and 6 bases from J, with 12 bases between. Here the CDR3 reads CASQQGGQPQHF. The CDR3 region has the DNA TGTGCCAGCCAGCAGGGAGGTCAGCCCCAGCATTTT.

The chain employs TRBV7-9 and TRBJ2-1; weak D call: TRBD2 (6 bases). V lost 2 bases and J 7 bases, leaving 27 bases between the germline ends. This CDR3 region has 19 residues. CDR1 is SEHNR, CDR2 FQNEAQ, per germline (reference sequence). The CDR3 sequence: CASSLFGAQIGSFSNEQFF. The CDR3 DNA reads TGTGCCAGCAGCTTATTCGGGGCACAGATCGGGAGTTTCTCTAATGAGCAGTTCTTC.

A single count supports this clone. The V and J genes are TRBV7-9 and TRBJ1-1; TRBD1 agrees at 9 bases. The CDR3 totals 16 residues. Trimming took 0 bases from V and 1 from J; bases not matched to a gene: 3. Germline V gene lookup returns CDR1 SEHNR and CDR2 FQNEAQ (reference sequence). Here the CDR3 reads CASSLAWTGANTEAFF. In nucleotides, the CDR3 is TGTGCCAGCAGCTTAGCCTGGACAGGGGCGAACACTGAAGCTTTCTTT.

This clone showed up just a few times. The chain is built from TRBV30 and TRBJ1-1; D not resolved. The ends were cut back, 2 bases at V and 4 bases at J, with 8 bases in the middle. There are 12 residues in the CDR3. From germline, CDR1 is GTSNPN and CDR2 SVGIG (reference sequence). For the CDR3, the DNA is TGTGCCTGGAGTTGGGGAGGCACTGAAGCTTTCTTT. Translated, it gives CAWSWGGTEAFF.

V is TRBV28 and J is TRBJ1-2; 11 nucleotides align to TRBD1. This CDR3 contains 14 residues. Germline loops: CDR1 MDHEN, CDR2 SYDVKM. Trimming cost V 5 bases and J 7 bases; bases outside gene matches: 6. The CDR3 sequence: CASSLTGQGGGYTF. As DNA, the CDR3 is TGTGCCAGCAGTCTTACGGGACAGGGGGGTGGCTACACCTTC.

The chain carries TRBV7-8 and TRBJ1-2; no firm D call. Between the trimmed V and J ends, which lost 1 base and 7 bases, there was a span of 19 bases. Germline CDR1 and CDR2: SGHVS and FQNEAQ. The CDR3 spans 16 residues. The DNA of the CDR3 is TGTGCCAGCAGCTTAGGCCGAGCGGTCAACCCGGGTGGCTACACCTTC. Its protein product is CASSLGRAVNPGGYTF.

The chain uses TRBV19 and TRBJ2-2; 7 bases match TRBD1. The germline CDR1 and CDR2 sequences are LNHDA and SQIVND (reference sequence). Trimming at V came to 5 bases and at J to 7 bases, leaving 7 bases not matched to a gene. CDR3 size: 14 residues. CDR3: CASSPQGRVGELFF. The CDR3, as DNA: TGTGCCAGTAGTCCACAGGGGCGTGTCGGGGAGCTGTTTTTT.

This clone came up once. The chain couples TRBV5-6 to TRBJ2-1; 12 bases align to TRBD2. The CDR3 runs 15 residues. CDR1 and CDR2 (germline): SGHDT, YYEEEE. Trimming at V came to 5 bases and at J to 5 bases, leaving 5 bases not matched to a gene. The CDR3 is CASRKGLAGNNEQFF. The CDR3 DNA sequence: TGTGCCAGCAGAAAGGGACTAGCGGGTAACAATGAGCAGTTCTTC.

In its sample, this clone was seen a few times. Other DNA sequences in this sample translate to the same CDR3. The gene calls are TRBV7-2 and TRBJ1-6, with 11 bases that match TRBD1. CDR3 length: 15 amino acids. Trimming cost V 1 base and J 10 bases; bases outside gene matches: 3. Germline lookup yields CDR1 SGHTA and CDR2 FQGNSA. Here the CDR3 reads CASSLVGTGGSPLHF. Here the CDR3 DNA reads TGTGCCAGCAGCTTAGTTGGGACAGGGGGATCACCCCTCCACTTT.